These 30 T cell receptor beta chains share one sample of origin, sequenced in a study of shared clonotypes between healthy human individuals. Naive CD8 isolation took CD45RO-negative cells positively selected for CCR7 and excluded terminally differentiated effector memory CD45RA+ cells. Measured with immunoSEQ multiplex PCR; TCRdb has only the in-frame clones, and not every one. The sample consists of a few hundred thousand clones, 95% of them appearing once. Sequencing was performed on naive CD8+ T cells sorted from blood. These TCRs come from a woman aged 30 to 39 in good health.

The J gene is TRBJ2-7, the V gene TRBV2; TRBD2 aligns across 7 bases. The CDR3 extends over 16 amino acids. The V gene's germline CDR1 is SNHLY and CDR2 FYNNEI. With V trimmed by 0 bases and J by 2 bases, 7 bases remained unmatched. CDR3 bases: TGTGCCAGCAGTGAAGCGAAATGGGGAGGGCCCTACGAGCAGTACTTC. Encoded protein: CASSEAKWGGPYEQYF.

This chain joins TRBV2 and TRBJ2-2; a possible D gene is TRBD2 (6 bases). With 1 base removed from V and 3 bases from J, the gap between germline ends came to 9 bases. This CDR3 has 15 residues. Germline CDR1 reads SNHLY; CDR2 reads FYNNEI. In nucleotides, the CDR3 is TGTGCCAGCAGTGAAGATGGACTACACACCGGGGAGCTGTTTTTT. Encoded protein: CASSEDGLHTGELFF.

The chain has TRBV14 and TRBJ2-7; 9 nucleotides match TRBD1. The germline CDR1 and CDR2 sequences are SGHDN and FVKESK. V dropped 5 bases and J dropped 5; count of bases not matched to a gene: 7. The CDR3 runs to 14 residues. In nucleotides, the CDR3 is TGTGCCAGCAGCAGCCGGGACAGGGCCCACGAGCAGTACTTC. Translating it yields CASSSRDRAHEQYF.

This chain connects TRBV30 to TRBJ2-3, with D possibly matching TRBD2 (5 bases). The germline V and J ends were trimmed by 1 base and 2 bases, with 13 bases remaining between them. This CDR3 has 15 residues. Germline V gene lookup returns CDR1 GTSNPN and CDR2 SVGIG (reference sequence). The CDR3 reads CAWSGAEPYTDTQYF. The CDR3 nucleotides read TGTGCCTGGAGTGGAGCGGAACCCTACACAGATACGCAGTATTTT.

This chain connects TRBV7-9 to TRBJ2-1; D unresolved. This CDR3 has 18 residues. The V gene lost 5 bases and the J gene lost 4 bases, with 24 bases spanning the gap. The germline V gene has CDR1 SEHNR and CDR2 FQNEAQ (reference sequence). The CDR3 DNA reads as TGTGCCAGCAGCCGTCTCCCTGGAGAATCGTCTGATTACAATGAGCAGTTCTTC. As protein: CASSRLPGESSDYNEQFF. The whole variable domain, remainder taken from reference TRBV7-9 and TRBJ2-1, is DTGVSQNPRHKITKRGQNVTFRCDPISEHNRLYWYRQTLGQGPEFLTYFQNEAQLEKSRLLSDRFSAERPKGSFSTLEIQRTEQGDSAMYLCASSRLPGESSDYNEQFFGPGTRLTVL.

Worth noting for this clone: Other DNA sequences in the sample encode the same CDR3. The rearrangement uses TRBV6-5 and TRBJ2-7, with D perhaps matching TRBD2 (5 bases). The germline V gene has CDR1 MNHEY and CDR2 SVGAGI. Trimming pared 2 bases from V and 1 base from J, leaving 6 bases between. The CDR3 runs to 13 residues. CDR3 sequence reads: CASSYGGSYEQYF. In DNA form, the CDR3 reads TGTGCCAGCAGTTACGGCGGGTCCTACGAGCAGTACTTC.

This chain connects TRBV28 to TRBJ2-5; TRBD1 agrees at 8 bases. The better agreement between TRBJ2-7 and the DNA end casts doubt on the J call. Germline loops: CDR1 MDHEN, CDR2 SYDVKM. The CDR3 totals 12 residues. CDR3 residues: CASRGTGYEQYF. Here the CDR3 DNA reads TGTGCCAGCAGGGGGACAGGCTACGAGCAGTACTTC.

V usage is TRBV18 and J usage is TRBJ2-6; D is unresolved. The V gene's germline CDR1 is KGHSH and CDR2 LQKENI. The germline V and J ends were trimmed by 3 bases and 2 bases, with 8 bases remaining between them. The CDR3 runs to 15 residues. The CDR3 sequence: CASSPRRPGANVLTF. Written as DNA, the CDR3 is TGTGCCAGCTCACCTCGTCGTCCTGGGGCCAACGTCCTGACTTTC.

This clone was detected once. This chain joins TRBV5-6 and TRBJ2-7; unclear D gene. Germline V CDR1 and CDR2: SGHDT, YYEEEE. The CDR3 is 16 amino acids. V lost 3 bases, J lost 1 base, and 17 bases lay in between. As DNA, the CDR3 is TGTGCCAGCAGCTATGGGCCCGGGCTTCGATCCTACGAGCAGTACTTC. Translating it yields CASSYGPGLRSYEQYF.

V usage is TRBV19 and J usage is TRBJ1-5; D uncertain. The CDR3 length is 14 residues. Germline CDR1 LNHDA, CDR2 SQIVND (reference sequence). Trimming cost V 6 bases and J 1 base, with 10 bases left between them. The CDR3 spells CASRNSNSNQPQHF. CDR3 DNA: TGTGCCAGTAGAAACTCCAACAGCAATCAGCCCCAGCATTTT. The full variable domain, rest sourced from reference TRBV19 and TRBJ1-5, is DGGITQSPKYLFRKEGQNVTLSCEQNLNHDAMYWYRQDPGQGLRLIYYSQIVNDFQKGDIAEGYSVSREKKESFPLTVTSAQKNPTAFYLCASRNSNSNQPQHFGDGTRLSIL.

V gene TRBV27 combines with J gene TRBJ1-2; maybe TRBD1 (5 bases). Trimming took off 3 bases at V and 0 bases at J, with 8 bases between the two ends. The CDR3 has 14 residues. Germline loops: CDR1 MNHEY, CDR2 SMNVEV (reference sequence). The CDR3 sequence is CASSFRGANYGYTF. DNA for the CDR3: TGTGCCAGCAGTTTTCGGGGGGCTAACTATGGCTACACCTTC.

DNA for the CDR3: TGCGCCAGCAGCCTAGCCCGGGGGGCTGGGTACGAGCAGTACTTC. Its translation: CASSLARGAGYEQYF. This chain joins TRBV5-1 and TRBJ2-7, with a tentative D call TRBD2 (7 bases). This CDR3 is 15 amino acids long. CDR1 and CDR2 (germline): SGHRS, YFSETQ. Trimming left V 4 bases short and J 4 bases short, with 18 bases between. Using reference TRBV5-1 and TRBJ2-7 for the parts outside the CDR3, the full variable domain is KAGVTQTPRYLIKTRGQQVTLSCSPISGHRSVSWYQQTPGQGLQFLFEYFSETQRNKGNFPGRFSGRQFSNSRSEMNVSTLELGDSALYLCASSLARGAGYEQYFGPGTRLTVT.

The rearrangement links TRBV7-9 to TRBJ1-2, with TRBD1 identical over 7 bases. Germline values: CDR1 SEHNR, CDR2 FQNEAQ (reference sequence). The CDR3 runs 15 residues. The junction had 6 bases not matched to a gene; V was cut back by 1 base and J by 4 bases. Here the CDR3 reads CASSLGTGQSYGYTF. As DNA, the CDR3 is TGTGCCAGCAGCTTAGGGACAGGACAAAGCTATGGCTACACCTTC.

The chain uses TRBV28 and TRBJ2-5, with 7 bases fitting TRBD2. This CDR3 contains 16 residues. The V gene's germline CDR1 is MDHEN and CDR2 SYDVKM. Trimming removed 3 bases from V and 5 bases from J; junction bases left unmatched: 12. The CDR3 spells CASSLTSAGEGETQYF. DNA for the CDR3: TGTGCCAGCAGTTTGACCTCCGCGGGGGAGGGGGAGACCCAGTACTTC. Full variable domain (remainder filled in from reference TRBV28 and TRBJ2-5): DVKVTQSSRYLVKRTGEKVFLECVQDMDHENMFWYRQDPGLGLRLIYFSYDVKMKEKGDIPEGYSVSREKKERFSLILESASTNQTSMYLCASSLTSAGEGETQYFGPGTRLLVL.

CDR3 amino acids: CASSFSGLNYGYTF. In nucleotides, the CDR3 is TGTGCCAGCAGCTTTTCCGGGCTTAACTATGGCTACACCTTC. This sequence joins TRBV5-6 and TRBJ1-2, with unresolved D. CDR3 length: 14 amino acids. The V and J ends lost 2 bases and 1 base respectively, with 9 bases between them. From germline, CDR1 is SGHDT and CDR2 YYEEEE.

A word on this clone: Mismatch with germline at one junction end may stem from a read error. The CDR3 reads CASRNRVQYGQYF. Written as DNA, the CDR3 is TGTGCCAGCAGAAACAGGGTACAGTACGGGCAGTACTTC. The rearrangement uses TRBV6-5 and TRBJ2-7, with a weak D call TRBD1 (6 bases). The CDR3 runs 13 residues. CDR1 is MNHEY, CDR2 SVGAGI, per germline.

The chain links TRBV19 to TRBJ2-3; either TRBD1 or TRBD2 may fit D (5 bases each). Germline CDR1 and CDR2: LNHDA and SQIVND (reference sequence). The CDR3 spans 16 residues. The V gene lost 9 bases and the J gene lost 2 bases, with 21 bases spanning the gap. CDR3 in amino acids: CASTDREGLFTDTQYF. For the CDR3, the DNA is TGTGCCAGCACCGACCGAGAGGGGCTCTTCACAGATACGCAGTATTTT.

V and J are TRBV5-8 and TRBJ2-2; the D gene is possibly TRBD2 (6 bases). The V gene's germline CDR1 is SGHTS and CDR2 YDEGEE. This CDR3 contains 13 residues. V was clipped by 5 bases and J by 7 bases, with 12 bases between them. The CDR3 nucleotides are TGTGCCAGCAGAGCTAGCGATTACGGGGAGCTGTTTTTT. Translation: CASRASDYGELFF.

The rearrangement links TRBV7-6 to TRBJ2-7; 8 nucleotides align to TRBD2. Losses at the gene ends were 5 bases for V and 6 bases for J; bases not matched to a gene: 12. The CDR3 loop spans 15 amino acids. CDR1 is SGHVS, CDR2 FNYEAQ, per germline. CDR3 bases: TGTGCCAGCAGCCCCTTGAGCGGGAGTCGTCCCGAGCAGTACTTC. Encoded protein: CASSPLSGSRPEQYF.

This rearrangement joins TRBV7-2 to TRBJ2-7, with 9 bases fitting TRBD2. Germline V lookup: CDR1 SGHTA, CDR2 FQGNSA. The CDR3 spans 15 residues. V shed 5 bases, J shed 6 bases, and the junction held 11 bases outside the gene matches. For the CDR3, the DNA is TGTGCCAGCAGCATCCCCTTAGCGGGAGCAGGCGAGCAGTACTTC. Its protein is CASSIPLAGAGEQYF. Full variable domain (remainder filled in from reference TRBV7-2 and TRBJ2-7): GAGVSQSPSNKVTEKGKDVELRCDPISGHTALYWYRQSLGQGLEFLIYFQGNSAPDKSGLPSDRFSAERTGGSVSTLTIQRTQQEDSAVYLCASSIPLAGAGEQYFGPGTRLTVT.

This clone was picked up one time. The chain carries TRBV6-1 and TRBJ2-7; the D gene is possibly TRBD1 (5 bases). This CDR3 comprises 13 residues. The germline CDR1 and CDR2 sequences are MNHNS and SASEGT. The V gene lost 6 bases and the J gene lost 9 bases, with 18 bases spanning the gap. The CDR3 coding sequence is TGTGCCAGCAGGAGCAGGGATTACCTCGGGCAGTACTTC. Its protein product is CASRSRDYLGQYF.

V is TRBV9 and J is TRBJ1-2; D ambiguous. The V end lost 7 bases, the J end lost 4 bases, and 14 bases lay between the germline ends. From germline, CDR1 is SGDLS and CDR2 YYNGEE. The length of the CDR3 is 13 residues. CDR3 region: CASGDRVGYGYTF. The CDR3 DNA reads TGTGCCAGCGGCGATCGGGTTGGCTATGGCTACACCTTC.

V is TRBV19 and J is TRBJ1-2; 9 nucleotides agree with TRBD1. The J segment lost 7 bases and the V segment lost 6 bases, leaving 9 bases of the junction unmatched. Per germline, CDR1 LNHDA and CDR2 SQIVND (reference sequence). CDR3 length: 14 residues. The DNA of the CDR3 is TGTGCCAGTAGGCTGACAGGGGGGCTAACTGGCTACACCTTC. It yields the protein CASRLTGGLTGYTF. Drawing the rest from reference TRBV19 and TRBJ1-2, the complete variable domain is DGGITQSPKYLFRKEGQNVTLSCEQNLNHDAMYWYRQDPGQGLRLIYYSQIVNDFQKGDIAEGYSVSREKKESFPLTVTSAQKNPTAFYLCASRLTGGLTGYTFGSGTRLTVV.

V and J are TRBV27 and TRBJ1-3; 7 nucleotides agree with TRBD1. CDR3 size: 14 residues. Germline trimming cut 5 bases from V and 5 bases from J; bases unmatched to any gene: 6. Germline V gene lookup returns CDR1 MNHEY and CDR2 SMNVEV (reference sequence). CDR3 sequence: CASSTGTARNTIYF. For the CDR3, the DNA is TGTGCCAGCAGTACCGGGACAGCACGAAACACCATATATTTT.

The chain links TRBV15 to TRBJ2-2, with TRBD1 as a possible D gene (5 bases). V lost 2 bases, J lost 7 bases, and 11 bases lay in between. The CDR3 is made up of 14 amino acids. Looked up from germline, CDR1 is LNHNV and CDR2 is YYDKDF (reference sequence). The CDR3 DNA reads TGTGCCACCAGCAGAAACAGGCCGGTCGGGGAGCTGTTTTTT. As protein: CATSRNRPVGELFF. The entire variable domain, with the rest obtained from reference TRBV15 and TRBJ2-2, is as follows: DAMVIQNPRYQVTQFGKPVTLSCSQTLNHNVMYWYQQKSSQAPKLLFHYYDKDFNNEADTPDNFQSRRPNTSFCFLDIRSPGLGDTAMYLCATSRNRPVGELFFGEGSRLTVL.

This chain uses TRBV10-3 with TRBJ1-3; TRBD1 is a possible D gene (5 bases). Germline CDR1 ENHRY, CDR2 SYGVKD. This CDR3 has 16 amino acids. V was shortened by 4 bases and J by 0 bases, with 13 bases between the two germline ends. The CDR3 region has the DNA TGTGCCATCAGTGGCACCGGGACCCTCTCTGGAAACACCATATATTTT. Translation: CAISGTGTLSGNTIYF.

This chain connects TRBV7-9 to TRBJ1-1; the D gene is possibly TRBD1 (5 bases). V was cut by 4 bases and J by 5 bases, with 11 bases left in between. Germline assignment: CDR1 SEHNR and CDR2 FQNEAQ (reference sequence). The CDR3 loop spans 13 amino acids. The CDR3 spells CASSWGLGTEAFF. In DNA form, the CDR3 reads TGTGCCAGCAGCTGGGGCCTCGGGACTGAAGCTTTCTTT.

The chain couples TRBV15 to TRBJ2-2; 13 nucleotides line up with TRBD2. The ends lost 0 bases at V and 7 bases at J; junction bases unmatched: 11. Germline V gene sequence: CDR1 LNHNV, CDR2 YYDKDF (reference sequence). The CDR3 has 19 residues. Here the CDR3 DNA reads TGTGCCACCAGCAGAGAATTGGTTGGACTAGCGGGAGCGGACGGGGAGCTGTTTTTT. It is translated as CATSRELVGLAGADGELFF.

The chain links TRBV6-1 to TRBJ2-7, with unresolved D. Germline V gene lookup returns CDR1 MNHNS and CDR2 SASEGT. Trimming stripped 5 bases from V and 3 bases from J, with 14 bases between. The CDR3 has 14 residues. In DNA, the CDR3 is TGTGCCAGCAGTCCACGACACGGATACTACGAGCAGTACTTC. Protein product: CASSPRHGYYEQYF.

The chain uses TRBV7-9 and TRBJ2-1; the D is unclear. The V end lost 5 bases, the J end lost 0 bases, and 2 bases lay between the germline ends. There are 12 residues in the CDR3. Germline values: CDR1 SEHNR, CDR2 FQNEAQ (reference sequence). The CDR3 loop is CASSRSYNEQFF. In nucleotides, the CDR3 is TGTGCCAGCAGCCGCTCCTACAATGAGCAGTTCTTC.